This T cell receptor beta chain was documented in a study of T-cell reconstitution after alpha-beta-depleted transplantation in children. Overall study findings and caveats: Several hundred graft clones that had expanded were reportedly the source of alpha-beta T cells about two months after transplant. After one year, T-cell counts and TCRbeta diversity mostly came from new T cells. Where some patients showed high TCRbeta diversity at day 60, it came from recipient T cells and thymic progenitors that had survived.

Notes on this clonotype: No antigen is known for it.

It was with unique molecular identifiers that the TCRbeta library was prepared. TCRdb ran MiXCR on the PCR reads and lists one entry per CDR3 protein. The sample lists approximately 520,000 distinct CDR3 sequences, more than 9.5% seen once, with 11% to 15% in the top ten. The germline gives CDR1 DFQATT, CDR2 SNEGSKA (reference sequence). The CDR3 runs to 17 residues. V was clipped by 2 bases and J by 0 bases, with 20 bases between them. Sequenced material: PBMCs, mostly from graft donor cells, taken 180 days after TCRalphabeta/CD19-depleted stem cell transplant. The receptor comes from a female patient between 2 and 15 years old who had a stem cell transplant for aplastic anemia, so the T cells may come from the graft donor. The V and J genes are TRBV20-1 and TRBJ2-7; tentatively, D is TRBD2 (5 bases). CDR3 loop: CSARSCRTCFPSYEQYF. Here the CDR3 DNA reads TGCAGTGCTAGATCCTGCAGGACTTGCTTCCCCTCCTACGAGCAGTACTTC.